This is a list of T cell receptor beta chains from one sample in a study of shared clonotypes between healthy human individuals. Using immunoSEQ multiplex PCR, the repertoire was profiled, and TCRdb retains in-frame clones only, with some absent. This table holds about 2.1 million clones, just over 90% found once. The sample was naive CD8+ T cells from PBMCs. The source of these receptors is a man aged 18 to 29 in good health. Some clones in this sample may be carry-over from other donors' samples. Both conserved end residues are part of each CDR3. Fields, in order: J gene, D gene, V gene, CDR3 protein. D genes are given only for firm matches.

J gene: TRBJ2-7
D gene: -
V gene: TRBV7-6
CDR3 protein: CASSADGIEQYF

J gene: TRBJ1-1
D gene: -
V gene: TRBV28
CDR3 protein: CASSFGQAGAEAFF

J gene: TRBJ1-1
D gene: -
V gene: TRBV7-6
CDR3 protein: CASSLDGGVGTEAFF

J gene: TRBJ2-2
D gene: -
V gene: TRBV11-2
CDR3 protein: CASSLKAHGELFF

J gene: TRBJ1-1
D gene: -
V gene: TRBV4-2
CDR3 protein: CASSSGPAGGPTEAFF

J gene: TRBJ2-3
D gene: -
V gene: TRBV7-8
CDR3 protein: CASSPWDSSQTDTQYF

J gene: TRBJ2-3
D gene: -
V gene: TRBV7-9
CDR3 protein: CASFRGGHTDTQYF

J gene: TRBJ2-7
D gene: -
V gene: TRBV6-5
CDR3 protein: CASSYRELAEQYF

J gene: TRBJ2-1
D gene: TRBD2
V gene: TRBV27
CDR3 protein: CASSLGLAGFREQFF

J gene: TRBJ1-1
D gene: TRBD1
V gene: TRBV6-1
CDR3 protein: CASSLWTGSTEAFF

J gene: TRBJ2-5
D gene: -
V gene: TRBV25-1
CDR3 protein: CASGTDGAQETQYF

J gene: TRBJ2-7
D gene: -
V gene: TRBV7-3
CDR3 protein: CASSYSPRADYEQYF

J gene: TRBJ2-1
D gene: TRBD2
V gene: TRBV27
CDR3 protein: CASSLPPRSAGGVYEQFF

J gene: TRBJ2-3
D gene: -
V gene: TRBV9
CDR3 protein: CASSAHRVGGTDTQYF

J gene: TRBJ2-1
D gene: TRBD2
V gene: TRBV7-9
CDR3 protein: CASSRLTGGSVFYNEQFF

J gene: TRBJ2-3
D gene: -
V gene: TRBV6-5
CDR3 protein: CASSYSIVDTQYF

J gene: TRBJ1-1
D gene: -
V gene: TRBV4-2
CDR3 protein: CASSQWTLNTEAFF

J gene: TRBJ2-7
D gene: -
V gene: TRBV5-4
CDR3 protein: CASSQMGVGAWEQYF

J gene: TRBJ2-7
D gene: TRBD1
V gene: TRBV29-1
CDR3 protein: CSVLKTGIYEQYF

J gene: TRBJ2-1
D gene: -
V gene: TRBV9
CDR3 protein: CASSVALKTSRYNEQFF

J gene: TRBJ1-2
D gene: TRBD1
V gene: TRBV11-2
CDR3 protein: CASSSGTVYGYTF

J gene: TRBJ1-5
D gene: -
V gene: TRBV6-6
CDR3 protein: CASSYSVWDQPQHF

J gene: TRBJ2-5
D gene: TRBD1
V gene: TRBV5-8
CDR3 protein: CASSPNPGQRYQETQYF

J gene: TRBJ2-1
D gene: -
V gene: TRBV9
CDR3 protein: CASSVGGYSPHEQFF

J gene: TRBJ2-7
D gene: TRBD2
V gene: TRBV18
CDR3 protein: CASSPLGLAARGLLYEQYF

J gene: TRBJ2-1
D gene: TRBD2
V gene: TRBV4-2
CDR3 protein: CASSQEAASLAGENEQFF

J gene: TRBJ1-1
D gene: -
V gene: TRBV7-2
CDR3 protein: CASSLDGAYTEAFF

J gene: TRBJ2-7
D gene: TRBD1
V gene: TRBV25-1
CDR3 protein: CASSDHRGHEQYF

J gene: TRBJ1-2
D gene: TRBD1
V gene: TRBV4-3
CDR3 protein: CASSQETGHNYGYTF

J gene: TRBJ2-1
D gene: -
V gene: TRBV6-5
CDR3 protein: CASSYSMDNEQFF

J gene: TRBJ1-5
D gene: TRBD1
V gene: TRBV2
CDR3 protein: CASSQTGAQPQHF

J gene: TRBJ2-1
D gene: TRBD2
V gene: TRBV5-1
CDR3 protein: CASSHRTSGSYEQFF

J gene: TRBJ2-1
D gene: -
V gene: TRBV7-6
CDR3 protein: CASSLPRGALHEQFF

J gene: TRBJ2-1
D gene: TRBD2
V gene: TRBV6-5
CDR3 protein: CASSSLAGPYNEQFF

J gene: TRBJ2-1
D gene: -
V gene: TRBV7-2
CDR3 protein: CASSLGAEWVLDEQFF

J gene: TRBJ1-2
D gene: -
V gene: TRBV10-1
CDR3 protein: CAKKLTADPGRGYTF

J gene: TRBJ2-7
D gene: -
V gene: TRBV7-6
CDR3 protein: CASSLSGRDYEQYF

J gene: TRBJ1-5
D gene: -
V gene: TRBV28
CDR3 protein: CASSLIWGNQPQHF

J gene: TRBJ2-1
D gene: -
V gene: TRBV2
CDR3 protein: CASSAGSGHDSYNEQFF

J gene: TRBJ1-5
D gene: -
V gene: TRBV6-1
CDR3 protein: CAIQRAGYNQPQHF

J gene: TRBJ1-1
D gene: TRBD1
V gene: TRBV7-8
CDR3 protein: CASSLGSGGRPEAFF

J gene: TRBJ2-5
D gene: -
V gene: TRBV7-9
CDR3 protein: CASSPQGSAEETQYF

J gene: TRBJ2-4
D gene: TRBD1
V gene: TRBV7-3
CDR3 protein: CASSLAWTGENIQYF

J gene: TRBJ2-1
D gene: TRBD2
V gene: TRBV10-3
CDR3 protein: CAISESSGVRRVNEQFF

J gene: TRBJ2-1
D gene: -
V gene: TRBV19
CDR3 protein: CASSTTAASYNEQFF

J gene: TRBJ2-7
D gene: -
V gene: TRBV6-1
CDR3 protein: CASSEWTEGEQYF

J gene: TRBJ2-4
D gene: -
V gene: TRBV5-8
CDR3 protein: CASSFRPREIQNIQYF

J gene: TRBJ1-1
D gene: -
V gene: TRBV6-1
CDR3 protein: CASSGLNRVSTEAFF

J gene: TRBJ2-7
D gene: -
V gene: TRBV7-9
CDR3 protein: CASSLVDYEQYF

J gene: TRBJ2-3
D gene: -
V gene: TRBV10-3
CDR3 protein: CAISEGHTDTQYF

J gene: TRBJ1-5
D gene: -
V gene: TRBV7-9
CDR3 protein: CASSLGYLGGNQPQHF

J gene: TRBJ1-3
D gene: -
V gene: TRBV15
CDR3 protein: CATSRDRDSGNTIYF

J gene: TRBJ2-7
D gene: TRBD2
V gene: TRBV30
CDR3 protein: CACSGGGPYEQYF

J gene: TRBJ1-2
D gene: -
V gene: TRBV7-9
CDR3 protein: CASTRREPGYYGYTF

J gene: TRBJ1-4
D gene: -
V gene: TRBV5-5
CDR3 protein: CASSLLGGAPSNEKLFF

J gene: TRBJ1-1
D gene: -
V gene: TRBV19
CDR3 protein: CASSPGFEAFF

J gene: TRBJ2-2
D gene: TRBD1
V gene: TRBV6-5
CDR3 protein: CASGTDTGELFF

J gene: TRBJ1-2
D gene: TRBD1
V gene: TRBV27
CDR3 protein: CASSFRDSYGYTF

J gene: TRBJ1-4
D gene: -
V gene: TRBV5-8
CDR3 protein: CASSPRTGTNEKLFF

J gene: TRBJ1-1
D gene: -
V gene: TRBV6-5
CDR3 protein: CASRDLTGNTEAFF